This TCR beta chain was observed in a study of cytomegalovirus exposure and HLA in healthy donors. Between the trimmed V and J ends, which lost 4 bases and 1 base, there was a span of 22 bases. CDR1 is MGHRA, CDR2 YSYEKL, per germline. This CDR3 spans 18 amino acids. Only in-frame clones appear in the TCRdb table, and some are missing; sequencing was by immunoSEQ multiplex PCR. The sample shows tens of thousands of clones, roughly 96% of them seen only once. Separate from the roughly 630-subject first cohort was the approximately 110-subject validation cohort, to which the donors belonged. Study-wide points: Rarity marked most TCR sequences, yet some public TCRs occurred in many donors. Cytomegalovirus status was reportedly diagnosed by the classifier with high sensitivity and specificity. Researchers catalogued roughly 170 TCR beta chains as cytomegalovirus-associated.

Remarks on this clone: Antigen specificity is unknown.

This clonotype was sampled from a young woman in good health and CMV-seronegative. V and J are TRBV4-1 and TRBJ1-1, with D perhaps matching TRBD1 (5 bases). The source material was PBMCs. The CDR3 protein is CASSPKKMRGGKNTEAFF. For the CDR3, the DNA is TGCGCCAGCAGCCCCAAGAAGATGCGGGGGGGGAAGAACACTGAAGCTTTCTTT.